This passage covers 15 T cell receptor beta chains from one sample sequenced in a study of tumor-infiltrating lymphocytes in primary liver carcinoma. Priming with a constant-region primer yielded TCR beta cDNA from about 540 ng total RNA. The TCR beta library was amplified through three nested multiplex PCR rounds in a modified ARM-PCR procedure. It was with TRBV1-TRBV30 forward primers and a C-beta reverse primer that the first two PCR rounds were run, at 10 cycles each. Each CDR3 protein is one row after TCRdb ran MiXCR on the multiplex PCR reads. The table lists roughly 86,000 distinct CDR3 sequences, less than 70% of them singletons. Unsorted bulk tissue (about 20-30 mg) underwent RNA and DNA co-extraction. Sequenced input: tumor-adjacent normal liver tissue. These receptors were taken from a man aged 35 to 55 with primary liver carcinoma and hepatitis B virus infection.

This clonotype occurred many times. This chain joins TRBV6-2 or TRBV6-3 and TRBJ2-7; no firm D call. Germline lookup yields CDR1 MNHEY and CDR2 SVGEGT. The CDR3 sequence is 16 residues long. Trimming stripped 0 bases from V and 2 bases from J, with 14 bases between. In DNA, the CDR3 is TGTGCCAGCAGTTACTCGTCGCAGGCCCTAACCTACGAGCAGTACTTC. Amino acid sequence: CASSYSSQALTYEQYF.

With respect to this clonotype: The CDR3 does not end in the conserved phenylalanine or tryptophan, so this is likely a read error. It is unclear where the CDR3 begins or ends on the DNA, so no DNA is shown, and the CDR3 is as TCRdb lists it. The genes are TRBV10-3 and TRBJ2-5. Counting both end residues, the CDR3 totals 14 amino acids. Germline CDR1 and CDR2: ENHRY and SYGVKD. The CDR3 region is CAISDGGGQETRYL.

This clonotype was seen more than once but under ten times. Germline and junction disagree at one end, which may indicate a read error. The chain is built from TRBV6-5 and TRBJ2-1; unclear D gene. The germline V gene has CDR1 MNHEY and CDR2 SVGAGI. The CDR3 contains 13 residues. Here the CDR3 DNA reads TGCGCCAGCAGTTACACTGGCAACAATGCGCAGTTCTTC. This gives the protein CASSYTGNNAQFF.

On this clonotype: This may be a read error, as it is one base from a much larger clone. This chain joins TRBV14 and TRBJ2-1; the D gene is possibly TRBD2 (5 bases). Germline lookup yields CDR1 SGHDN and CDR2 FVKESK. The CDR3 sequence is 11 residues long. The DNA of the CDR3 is TGTGTCAGCAGCCGGGAAGGTGAGCAGTTCTTC. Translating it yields CVSSREGEQFF.

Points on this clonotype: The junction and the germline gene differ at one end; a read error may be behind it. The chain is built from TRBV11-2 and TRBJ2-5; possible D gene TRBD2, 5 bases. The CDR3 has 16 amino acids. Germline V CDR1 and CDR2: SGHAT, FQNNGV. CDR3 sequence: CVSRSQDSAHQETHYF. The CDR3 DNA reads TGTGTCAGCAGATCCCAGGACTCGGCTCACCAAGAGACCCACTACTTC.

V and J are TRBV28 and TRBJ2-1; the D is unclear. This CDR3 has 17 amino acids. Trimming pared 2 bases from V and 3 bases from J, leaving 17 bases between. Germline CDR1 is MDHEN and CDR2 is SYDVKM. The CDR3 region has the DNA TGTGCCAGCAGTTTACGGGCAGGCAGCCACGGCTACAATGAGCAGTTCTTC. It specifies CASSLRAGSHGYNEQFF.

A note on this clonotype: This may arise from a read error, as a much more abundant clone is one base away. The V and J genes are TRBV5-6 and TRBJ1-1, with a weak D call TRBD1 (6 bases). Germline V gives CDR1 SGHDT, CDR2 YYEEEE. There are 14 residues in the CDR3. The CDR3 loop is CASSSPGGNTEAYF. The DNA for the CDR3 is TGTGCCAGCAGCTCCCCCGGGGGCAACACTGAAGCTTACTTT.

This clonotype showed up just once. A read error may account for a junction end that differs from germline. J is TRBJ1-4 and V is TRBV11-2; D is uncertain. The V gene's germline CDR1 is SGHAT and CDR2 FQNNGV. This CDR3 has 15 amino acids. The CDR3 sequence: CAISLSPATYEKLFF. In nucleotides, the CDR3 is TGTGCCATCAGCTTATCCCCCGCAACTTATGAAAAACTGTTTTTT.

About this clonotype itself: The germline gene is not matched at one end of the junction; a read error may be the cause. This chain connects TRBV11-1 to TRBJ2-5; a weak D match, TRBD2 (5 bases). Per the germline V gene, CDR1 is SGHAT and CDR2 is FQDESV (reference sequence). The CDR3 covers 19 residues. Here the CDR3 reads CAISPPPEVRKDFQETQYF. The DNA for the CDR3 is TGTGCGATCAGCCCGCCCCCGGAGGTCAGGAAGGACTTCCAAGAGACCCAGTATTTC.

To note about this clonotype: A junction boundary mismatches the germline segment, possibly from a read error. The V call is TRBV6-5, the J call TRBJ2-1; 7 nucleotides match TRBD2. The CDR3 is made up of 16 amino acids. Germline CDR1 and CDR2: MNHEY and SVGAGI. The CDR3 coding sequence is TGTGCCGGCAGTTACGAGGGCGGGAGCGTGGTAAATGAGCAGTTCTTC. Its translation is CAGSYEGGSVVNEQFF.

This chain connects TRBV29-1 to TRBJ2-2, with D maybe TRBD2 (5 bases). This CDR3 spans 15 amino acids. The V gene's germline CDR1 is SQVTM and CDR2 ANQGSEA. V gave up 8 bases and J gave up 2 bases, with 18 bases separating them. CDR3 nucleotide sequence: TGCAGCCCCTGGGCCCCGGGAAGAAACACCGGGGAGCTGTTTTTT. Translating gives CSPWAPGRNTGELFF.

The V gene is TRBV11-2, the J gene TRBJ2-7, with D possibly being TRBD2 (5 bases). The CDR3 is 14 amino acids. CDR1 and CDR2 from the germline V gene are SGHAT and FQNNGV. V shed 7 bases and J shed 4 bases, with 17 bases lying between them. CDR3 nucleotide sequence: TGTGCCAGCAACCTAGAGCACGGGGATTACGAGCAGTACTTC. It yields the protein CASNLEHGDYEQYF.

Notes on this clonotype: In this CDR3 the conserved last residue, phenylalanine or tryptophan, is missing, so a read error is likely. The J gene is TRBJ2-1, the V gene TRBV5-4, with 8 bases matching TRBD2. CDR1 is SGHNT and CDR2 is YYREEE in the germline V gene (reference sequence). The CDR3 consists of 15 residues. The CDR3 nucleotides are TGTGCCATCAGCGATCGATTAGCGGGGTACAATGAGCAGTTCCTC. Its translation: CAISDRLAGYNEQFL.

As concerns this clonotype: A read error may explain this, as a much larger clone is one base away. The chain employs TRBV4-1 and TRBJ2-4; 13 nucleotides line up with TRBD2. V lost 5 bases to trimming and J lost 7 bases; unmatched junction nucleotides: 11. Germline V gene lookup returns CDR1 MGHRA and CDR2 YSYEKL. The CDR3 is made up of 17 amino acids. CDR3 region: CASSGGGTSGIHNIQYF. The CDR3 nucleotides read TGCGCCAGCAGCGGGGGCGGGACTAGCGGGATACATAACATTCAGTACTTC.

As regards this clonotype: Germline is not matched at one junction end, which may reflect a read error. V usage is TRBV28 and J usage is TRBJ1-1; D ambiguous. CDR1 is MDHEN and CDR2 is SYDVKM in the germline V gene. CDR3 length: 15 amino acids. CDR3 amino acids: CVSSSPYGRDTEAFF. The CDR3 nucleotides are TGTGTCAGCAGTTCACCCTATGGACGGGACACTGAAGCTTTCTTT. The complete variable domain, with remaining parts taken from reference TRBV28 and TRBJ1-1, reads DVKVTQSSRYLVKRTGEKVFLECVQDMDHENMFWYRQDPGLGLRLIYFSYDVKMKEKGDIPEGYSVSREKKERFSLILESASTNQTSMYLCVSSSPYGRDTEAFFGQGTRLTVV.